This TCR beta chain emerged from a study of T-cell reconstitution after alpha-beta-depleted transplantation in children. Unique molecular identifiers were built into the TCRbeta library. TCRdb itself ran the PCR reads through MiXCR, one entry per CDR3 protein. The sample records 450,000 to 600,000 distinct CDR3 sequences, 30% to 35% being singletons. Per the germline V gene, CDR1 is MNHNS and CDR2 is SASEGT. Trimming pared 7 bases from V and 4 bases from J, leaving 19 bases between. The CDR3 sequence is 15 residues long. In its sample, this clonotype was seen once. The TCR was taken from a human donor who donated a stem cell graft to a child with aplastic anemia. V is TRBV6-1 and J is TRBJ1-2, with TRBD1 as a possible D gene (6 bases). Sequences were derived from PBMCs from the stem cell graft donor, sampled from the stem cell graft. In DNA, the CDR3 is TGTGCCAGCATAATTGGTAACAGGGACCTCTATGGCTACACCTTC. Amino acid sequence: CASIIGNRDLYGYTF.